This T cell receptor beta chain was recovered during a study of blood T cell repertoires in COVID-19. Across the whole study: There were acute and convalescent COVID-19 samples, and they came from the United States, Italy and Spain.

Sequencing was performed with immunoSEQ multiplex PCR; in TCRdb, only in-frame clones are kept and a portion is missing. The sample records 95,000 to 150,000 clones, around 78% being singletons. This TCR came from a man aged 70-80 years with acute or convalescent COVID-19. Material for sequencing was peripheral blood.

The DNA for the CDR3 is TGTGCCAGCAGCCAAGATCCCCGGGACAGGAATGAAGCTTTCTTT. This translates into CASSQDPRDRNEAFF. The V and J genes are TRBV4-2 and TRBJ1-1; TRBD1 matches at 8 bases. The germline V gene encodes CDR1 LGHNA and CDR2 YNFKEQ. This CDR3 has 15 residues. With 0 bases clipped from V and 7 bases from J, the junction kept 7 bases outside the gene matches.